This note documents a single T cell receptor beta chain sequence. Data came from immunoSEQ multiplex PCR; TCRdb stores just in-frame clones and leaves some out. This sample has tens of thousands of clones, with about four fifths found just once. V lost 1 base and J lost 1, with 4 bases in between. CDR3 length equals 13 residues. CDR1 is SGHVS, CDR2 FQNEAQ, per germline. Peripheral blood came from all dose cohorts at three timepoints. This specimen comes from a study of OX40 agonist ivuxolimab in advanced cancers. Overall study context: Patients' therapy was ivuxolimab, an antibody that acts as an agonist of OX40 (CD134). Intravenous ivuxolimab at 0.01 to 10 mg/kg was given to patients every 2 weeks.

The sequenced sample was CD4+ or CD8+ T cells sorted from blood, obtained in a trial of the OX40 agonist ivuxolimab. This clonotype originated in an adult with an advanced solid tumor such as melanoma, head and neck, liver or kidney cancer. The chain recombines TRBV7-8 with TRBJ2-5; D gene ambiguous. The CDR3, as DNA: TGTGCCAGCAGCTTAGGAATCCAAGAGACCCAGTACTTC. This gives the protein CASSLGIQETQYF.